This T cell receptor (beta chain) was obtained from a study of T cell repertoires in cytomegalovirus infection. Study-wide context: CMV epitopes in the study were HLA-C-restricted (recently identified) and HLA-B-restricted (well studied). Public signatures in TCR beta pointed to CMV infection and matching HLA type.

With respect to this clonotype: Its antigen remains unidentified.

TCRdb reprocessed the reads with MiXCR, giving one entry per CDR3 protein. The repertoire includes some 590,000 distinct CDR3 sequences, under 45% of them detected once, and 48% sits in the top ten. Study results and caveats: In two of eight donors, the top clonotype was HLA-C-restricted CMV-specific. Identification of carriers of CMV plus the relevant HLA was performed using cumulative public TCR beta family frequency.

The germline gives CDR1 DFQATT, CDR2 SNEGSKA (reference sequence). The junction had 6 bases not matched to a gene; V was cut back by 4 bases and J by 4 bases. The CDR3 sequence is 13 residues long. This rearrangement joins TRBV20-1 to TRBJ2-7, with 8 bases matching TRBD2. The clonotype originates from a human donor in good health (CMV status not recorded). Some clones in this sample may be carry-over from other donors' samples. Sequencing used cultured PBMCs, obtained from culture after CMV antigen stimulation. This CDR3 is CSATRLARYEQYF. The CDR3 DNA follows: TGCAGTGCTACCCGACTAGCGAGGTACGAGCAGTACTTC.